One sample yielded the 22 T cell receptor beta chains listed below, sequenced in a study of vaccination and CD4 T cells after COVID-19. Regarding treatment: approximately nine-day PBMC culture with coronavirus spike peptide pools or control peptides (ViraFEST assay). For these TCRs, the target antigens are not known. The assay that was used to sequence DNA from cultured CD4+ T cells was the Oncomine TCR Beta short-read assay. MiXCR was run by TCRdb on the PCR reads, yielding one entry per CDR3 protein. The repertoire holds 10,000 or so distinct CDR3 sequences, with 50% to 80% as singletons. Input material: CD4+ T cells from blood, cultured in vitro. The source of these receptors is a human donor who had recovered from COVID-19.

The rearrangement links TRBV6-5 to TRBJ1-1; TRBD1 might be the D (5 bases). The germline V gene has CDR1 MNHEY and CDR2 SVGAGI. This CDR3 comprises 17 residues. The V end lost 0 bases, the J end lost 0 bases, and 14 bases lay between the germline ends. The chain's CDR3 is CASSYSKPGGMNTEAFF. DNA for the CDR3: TGTGCCAGCAGTTACTCGAAACCCGGGGGGATGAACACTGAAGCTTTCTTT.

This clonotype appeared once. The chain is built from TRBV6-1 and TRBJ2-7, with 9 positions matching TRBD2. V trimming: 7 bases; J trimming: 2 bases; junction bases outside the gene matches: 3. CDR3 length: 13 residues. Germline assignment: CDR1 MNHNS and CDR2 SASEGT. CDR3 DNA: TGTGCCAGCACCCCTAGCGGGGCCTACGAGCAGTACTTC. It specifies CASTPSGAYEQYF.

This clonotype was detected once. V gene TRBV6-5 combines with J gene TRBJ2-1; D possibly matches TRBD1 or TRBD2 (6 bases each). The germline V gene has CDR1 MNHEY and CDR2 SVGAGI. The V end was cut by 3 bases, the J end by 8 bases, with 8 bases between. The CDR3 is made up of 12 amino acids. CDR3 amino acids: CASSYRGDEQFF. Written as DNA, the CDR3 is TGTGCCAGCAGTTATAGGGGGGATGAGCAGTTCTTC.

The table lists this clonotype with a few counts. The V and J genes are TRBV20-1 and TRBJ2-3, with 10 positions matching TRBD2. This CDR3 contains 14 residues. Germline CDR1 reads DFQATT; CDR2 reads SNEGSKA (reference sequence). V lost 7 bases, J lost 2 bases, and 6 bases stayed unmatched. CDR3 protein: CSGEAGGPTDTQYF. The DNA of the CDR3 is TGCAGTGGTGAAGCGGGGGGGCCCACAGATACGCAGTATTTT.

The chain combines TRBV19 with TRBJ2-2; D is unresolved. Germline assignment: CDR1 LNHDA and CDR2 SQIVND (reference sequence). This CDR3 has 16 residues. The ends were cut back, 3 bases at V and 5 bases at J, with 16 bases in the middle. CDR3 amino acids: CASSILRQLGTGELFF. DNA of the CDR3: TGTGCCAGTAGTATTTTGCGCCAGTTGGGGACCGGGGAGCTGTTTTTT.

Only a few counts were recorded for this clonotype. This chain connects TRBV19 to TRBJ1-2; weak D call: TRBD1 (5 bases). Per germline, CDR1 LNHDA and CDR2 SQIVND (reference sequence). V was shortened by 3 bases and J by 7 bases, with 15 bases between the two germline ends. The CDR3 consists of 14 residues. Here the CDR3 reads CASSMFEGRLGYTF. In nucleotides, the CDR3 is TGTGCCAGTAGTATGTTCGAGGGACGGCTTGGCTACACCTTC. The entire variable domain, with the rest obtained from reference TRBV19 and TRBJ1-2, is as follows: DGGITQSPKYLFRKEGQNVTLSCEQNLNHDAMYWYRQDPGQGLRLIYYSQIVNDFQKGDIAEGYSVSREKKESFPLTVTSAQKNPTAFYLCASSMFEGRLGYTFGSGTRLTVV.

The count of this clonotype is one. The J gene is TRBJ1-5, the V gene TRBV2; D is uncertain. Germline lookup yields CDR1 SNHLY and CDR2 FYNNEI. Trimming took 5 bases from V and 2 from J, leaving 10 bases between them. This CDR3 region has 14 residues. In DNA, the CDR3 is TGTGCCAGCAGTCCCGAAGGTGGCAATCAGCCCCAGCATTTT. This translates into CASSPEGGNQPQHF.

The table lists this clonotype with a few counts. The chain's CDR3 is CASSMDRASQETQYF. In DNA form, the CDR3 reads TGTGCCAGTAGTATGGACAGGGCCTCCCAAGAGACCCAGTACTTC. The chain employs TRBV19 and TRBJ2-5, with 8 bases lining up with TRBD1. The CDR3 runs 15 residues. The junction had 4 bases not matched to a gene; V was cut back by 3 bases and J by 1 base. Germline lookup yields CDR1 LNHDA and CDR2 SQIVND (reference sequence).

This clonotype appeared a single time. J is TRBJ1-2 and V is TRBV15; D not resolved. CDR1 LNHNV and CDR2 YYDKDF come from the germline V gene (reference sequence). V was pared by 0 bases and J by 4 bases, with 12 bases between. This CDR3 is 15 amino acids long. The CDR3 protein is CATSRDRFAAYGYTF. In DNA, the CDR3 is TGTGCCACCAGCAGAGATCGGTTCGCAGCCTATGGCTACACCTTC.

The chain has TRBV20-1 and TRBJ1-1, with 7 bases lining up with TRBD1. The CDR3 loop spans 16 amino acids. CDR1 and CDR2 (germline): DFQATT, SNEGSKA (reference sequence). Trimming took 3 bases from V and 0 from J; bases not matched to a gene: 10. CDR3 DNA: TGCAGTGCTAGTAGAAGCCGGGGACAGTTGAACACTGAAGCTTTCTTT. Amino acid sequence: CSASRSRGQLNTEAFF.

The chain joins TRBV28 to TRBJ1-5; no clear D gene. V was pared by 4 bases and J by 5 bases, with 6 bases between. This CDR3 is built from 12 residues. CDR1 MDHEN and CDR2 SYDVKM come from the germline V gene. This chain's CDR3 is CASSSSYQPQHF. The CDR3 DNA reads as TGTGCCAGCAGTTCATCCTATCAGCCCCAGCATTTT.

This clonotype has only a few counts. The chain joins TRBV20-1 to TRBJ2-7; a weak D match, TRBD2 (6 bases). The V and J ends lost 0 bases and 3 bases respectively, with 9 bases between them. Per the germline V gene, CDR1 is DFQATT and CDR2 is SNEGSKA (reference sequence). This CDR3 contains 13 residues. The CDR3 spells CSARDGRGYEQYF. The CDR3 DNA follows: TGCAGTGCTAGAGATGGGCGGGGCTACGAGCAGTACTTC.

The chain couples TRBV24-1 to TRBJ2-3; tentative D call: TRBD1 (6 bases). Germline V lookup: CDR1 KGHDR, CDR2 SFDVKD. The CDR3 is 15 residues long. V lost 4 bases, J lost 2 bases, and 12 bases lay in between. The CDR3 loop reads CATSDSGDTTDTQYF. The DNA for the CDR3 is TGTGCCACCAGTGACTCTGGGGACACCACAGATACGCAGTATTTT.

The chain joins TRBV7-3 to TRBJ2-2; 13 positions match TRBD2. This CDR3 spans 16 amino acids. The V and J ends lost 5 bases and 4 bases, in that order; junction bases with no gene match: 4. Looked up from germline, CDR1 is SGHTA and CDR2 is FQGTGA. CDR3 bases: TGTGCCAGCAGCCCAACTAGCGGGAGGGCCACCGGGGAGCTGTTTTTT. It specifies CASSPTSGRATGELFF.

The chain uses TRBV5-8 and TRBJ1-5; perhaps TRBD1 as D (6 bases). CDR3 length: 15 amino acids. Germline lookup yields CDR1 SGHTS and CDR2 YDEGEE. The germline V and J ends were trimmed by 0 bases and 7 bases, with 14 bases remaining between them. Here the CDR3 DNA reads TGTGCCAGCAGCTTGGCGGCAGGGGTGCCGCAGCCCCAGCATTTT. Protein: CASSLAAGVPQPQHF.

The chain uses TRBV28 and TRBJ1-6, with a possible D match to TRBD1 (6 bases). The CDR3 length is 15 residues. The germline V gene has CDR1 MDHEN and CDR2 SYDVKM. Trimming cost V 6 bases and J 3 bases, with 12 bases left between them. CDR3 nucleotide sequence: TGTGCCAGCAGCCGAGGGGGGGTCTATAATTCACCCCTCCACTTT. Translated, it gives CASSRGGVYNSPLHF.

The chain recombines TRBV20-1 with TRBJ2-3; 10 positions agree with TRBD2. The trim removed 7 bases at V and 4 bases at J, leaving 8 bases unmatched. The CDR3 extends over 14 amino acids. Germline CDR1 and CDR2: DFQATT and SNEGSKA (reference sequence). The CDR3 protein is CSGASGSYADTQYF. In nucleotides, the CDR3 is TGCAGTGGAGCTAGCGGGAGTTACGCAGATACGCAGTATTTT.

This clonotype was detected only once. A read error may account for a junction end that differs from germline. V is TRBV7-7 and J is TRBJ2-3; no definite D call. CDR3 length: 13 amino acids. The germline CDR1 and CDR2 sequences are SSHAT and FNYEAQ (reference sequence). The CDR3 spells CASSFSRTETQYF. In DNA, the CDR3 is TGTGCTAGCAGCTTTAGCCGTACGGAGACGCAGTATTTT. The full variable domain, with the rest looked up from reference TRBV7-7 and TRBJ2-3, is GAGVSQSPRYKVTKRGQDVTLRCDPISSHATLYWYQQALGQGPEFLTYFNYEAQPDKSGLPSDRFSAERPEGSISTLTIQRTEQRDSAMYRCASSFSRTETQYFGPGTRLTVL.

CDR3 nucleotides: TGTGCCAGTAGTTTGGGGGCGGGAACTAGCACAGATACGCAGTATTTT. Translated, it gives CASSLGAGTSTDTQYF. The genes are TRBV19 and TRBJ2-3; D may be TRBD1 or TRBD2 (6 bases each). With 5 bases removed from V and 0 bases from J, the gap between germline ends came to 15 bases. In germline, CDR1 is LNHDA, CDR2 SQIVND (reference sequence). CDR3 length equals 16 residues.

This clonotype has only a few counts. The chain links TRBV20-1 to TRBJ2-7; D remains unclear. CDR3 length: 10 residues. V dropped 6 bases and J dropped 7 bases, with 10 bases sitting between them. Germline V lookup: CDR1 DFQATT, CDR2 SNEGSKA (reference sequence). This CDR3 is CSALRREQYF. The CDR3, as DNA: TGCAGTGCACTACGAAGGGAGCAGTACTTC.

The chain couples TRBV7-8 to TRBJ2-1; 12 nucleotides line up with TRBD2. V shed 4 bases and J 4 bases; nucleotides not matched to a gene: 5. This CDR3 contains 16 residues. Germline V gives CDR1 SGHVS, CDR2 FQNEAQ. Here the CDR3 reads CASSSTTSGGYNEQFF. CDR3 bases: TGTGCCAGCAGCTCGACGACTAGCGGGGGTTACAATGAGCAGTTCTTC.

V gene TRBV25-1 combines with J gene TRBJ2-1; 7 nucleotides align to TRBD2. J gave up 0 bases and V 2 bases, and 4 bases lay outside the gene matches. Germline CDR1 and CDR2: MGHDK and SYGVNS. The CDR3 is 16 amino acids. CDR3 DNA: TGTGCCAGCAGTGAACCAGCGGGGAGCTCCTACAATGAGCAGTTCTTC. It translates to CASSEPAGSSYNEQFF.